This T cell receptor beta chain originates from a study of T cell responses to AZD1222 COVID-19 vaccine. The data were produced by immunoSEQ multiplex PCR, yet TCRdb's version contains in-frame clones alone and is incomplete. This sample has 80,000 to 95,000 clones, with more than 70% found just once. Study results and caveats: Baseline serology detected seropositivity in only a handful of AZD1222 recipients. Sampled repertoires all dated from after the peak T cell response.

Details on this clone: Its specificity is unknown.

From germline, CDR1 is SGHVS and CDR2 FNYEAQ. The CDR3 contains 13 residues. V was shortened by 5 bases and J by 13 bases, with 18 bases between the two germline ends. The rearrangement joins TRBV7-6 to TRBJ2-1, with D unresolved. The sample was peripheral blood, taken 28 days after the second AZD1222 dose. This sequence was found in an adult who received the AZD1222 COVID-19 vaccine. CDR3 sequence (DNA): TGTGCCAGCAGCCCGACCACTACGGCTTCACAGTTCTTC. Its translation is CASSPTTTASQFF.